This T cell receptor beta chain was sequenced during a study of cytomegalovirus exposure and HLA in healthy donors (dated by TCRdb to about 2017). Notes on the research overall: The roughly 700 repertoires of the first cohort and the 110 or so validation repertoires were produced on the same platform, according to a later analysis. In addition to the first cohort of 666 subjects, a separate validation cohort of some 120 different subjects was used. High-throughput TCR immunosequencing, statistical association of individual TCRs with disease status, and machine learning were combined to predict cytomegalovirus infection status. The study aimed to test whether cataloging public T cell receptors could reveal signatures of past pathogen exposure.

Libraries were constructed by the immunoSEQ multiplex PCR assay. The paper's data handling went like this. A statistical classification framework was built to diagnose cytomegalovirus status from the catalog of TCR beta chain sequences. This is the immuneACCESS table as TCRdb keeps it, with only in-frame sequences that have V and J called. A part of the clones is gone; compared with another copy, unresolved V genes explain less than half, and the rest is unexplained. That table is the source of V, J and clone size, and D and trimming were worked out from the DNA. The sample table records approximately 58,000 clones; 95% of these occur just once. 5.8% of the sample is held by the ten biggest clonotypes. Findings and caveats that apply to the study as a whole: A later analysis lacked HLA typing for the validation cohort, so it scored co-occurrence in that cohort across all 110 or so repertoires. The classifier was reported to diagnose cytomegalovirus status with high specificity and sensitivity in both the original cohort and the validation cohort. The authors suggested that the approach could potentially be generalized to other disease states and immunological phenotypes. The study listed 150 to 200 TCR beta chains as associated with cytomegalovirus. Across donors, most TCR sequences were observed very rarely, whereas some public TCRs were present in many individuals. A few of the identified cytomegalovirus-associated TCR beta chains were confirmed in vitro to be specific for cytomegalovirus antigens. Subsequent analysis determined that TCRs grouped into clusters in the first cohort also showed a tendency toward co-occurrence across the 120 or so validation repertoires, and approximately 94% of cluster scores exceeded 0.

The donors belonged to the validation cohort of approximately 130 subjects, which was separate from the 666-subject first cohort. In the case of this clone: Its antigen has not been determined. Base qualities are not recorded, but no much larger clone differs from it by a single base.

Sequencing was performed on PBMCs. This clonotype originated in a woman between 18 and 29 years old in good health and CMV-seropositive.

The CDR3 region reads CASSQDKEGPNEQYF. The DNA reads as follows: TGCGCCAGCAGCCAAGATAAGGAGGGACCCAACGAGCAGTACTTC. The V gene is TRBV4-1 and the J gene is TRBJ2-7; TRBD2 could be the D gene, as 6 bases match. Cut back by 0 bases and 5 bases, the V and J ends lie 14 bases apart. CDR1 and CDR2 (MGHRA, YSYEKL) derive from the germline V gene. CDR3 length: 15 amino acids, cysteine to phenylalanine. CDR3 DNA is the only sequence kept; it has 45 bases, read in frame from the first base.